These T cell receptor beta chains were read from a single sample in a study of T cell changes during pregnancy in multiple sclerosis. Generated by immunoSEQ multiplex PCR, the TCRdb table keeps only in-frame clones and is missing some. The data contain roughly 52,000 clones, 85% to 90% of them singletons. Sequenced here: CD4+ T cells from peripheral blood mononuclear cells, sampled in the first trimester of pregnancy. The origin of the receptors is a female donor with multiple sclerosis, enrolled in a pregnancy study. Both conserved end residues are trimmed from each CDR3.

cdr3_aa v_call
ASRGVLLNTEAF TRBV4-1
ASSLATAIYNEQF TRBV7-2
ASSGRGNAF TRBV18
AWGLGQTNIQY TRBV30
ASSLATGSQETQY TRBV5-1
ASSLDSQPFSPLH TRBV6-5
SALGSYGYT TRBV20-1
ASSLARNTEAF TRBV5-1
ASSPTRSDTQY TRBV19
ASIRWSEAF TRBV28
AWSLQGDTEAF TRBV30
ASSKTSALSYEQY TRBV5-4
ATSRKGQALSGNTIY TRBV15
ASSGGQGADNEQF TRBV7-3
ASSTTDSYEQY TRBV2
ASSASGTFYT TRBV4-2
ASSTQAGDLANEQF TRBV5-4
ASSLGAGALVISGANVLT TRBV7-6
ASHATGDTEAF TRBV19
ASSFRGGNTDTQY TRBV7-8
ASSLAGPPYNEQF TRBV18
ASSRGGTYNEQF TRBV7-9
ASSLGSRPGDTEAF TRBV5-4
ASSRMTSGGAYEQY TRBV27
ASSPQGQGTTEAF TRBV28